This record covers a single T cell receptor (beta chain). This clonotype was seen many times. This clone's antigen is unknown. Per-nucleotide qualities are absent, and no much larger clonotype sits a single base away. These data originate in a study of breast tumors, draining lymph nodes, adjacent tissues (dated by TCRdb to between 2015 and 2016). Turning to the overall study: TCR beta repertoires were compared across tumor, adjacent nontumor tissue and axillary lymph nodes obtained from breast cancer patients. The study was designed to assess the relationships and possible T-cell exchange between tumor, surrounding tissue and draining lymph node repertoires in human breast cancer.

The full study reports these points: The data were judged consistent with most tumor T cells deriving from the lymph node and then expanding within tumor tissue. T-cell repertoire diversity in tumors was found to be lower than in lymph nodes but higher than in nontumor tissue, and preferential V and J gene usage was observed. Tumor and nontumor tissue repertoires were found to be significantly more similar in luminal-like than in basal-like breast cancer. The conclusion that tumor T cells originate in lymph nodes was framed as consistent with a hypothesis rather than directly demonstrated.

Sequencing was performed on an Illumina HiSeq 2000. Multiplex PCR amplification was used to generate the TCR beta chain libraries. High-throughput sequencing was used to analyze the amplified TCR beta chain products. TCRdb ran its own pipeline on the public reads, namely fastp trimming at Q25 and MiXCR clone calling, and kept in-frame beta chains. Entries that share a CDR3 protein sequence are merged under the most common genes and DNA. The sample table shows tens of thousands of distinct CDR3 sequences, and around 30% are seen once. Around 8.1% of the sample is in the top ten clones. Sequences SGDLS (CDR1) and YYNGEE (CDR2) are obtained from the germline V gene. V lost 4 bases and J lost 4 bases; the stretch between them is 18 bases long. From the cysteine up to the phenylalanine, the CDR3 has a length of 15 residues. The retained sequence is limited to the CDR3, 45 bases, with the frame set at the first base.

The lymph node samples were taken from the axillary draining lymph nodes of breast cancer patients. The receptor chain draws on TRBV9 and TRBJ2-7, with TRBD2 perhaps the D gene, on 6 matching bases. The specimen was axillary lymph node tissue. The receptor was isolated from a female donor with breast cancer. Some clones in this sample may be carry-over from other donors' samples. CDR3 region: CASSPRAGGIYEQYF. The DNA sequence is TGTGCCAGCAGCCCCCGTGCGGGCGGGATATACGAGCAGTACTTC.